This record looks at one T cell receptor beta chain sequence and its context. This record belongs to a study of T cells in localized non-small cell lung cancer. Sequencing used immunoSEQ multiplex PCR; TCRdb keeps in-frame clones, though not all of them. The sample lists 90,000 to 95,000 clones; roughly 93% were seen once. This CDR3 spans 14 amino acids. The V gene end was trimmed by 2 bases and the J gene end by 6 bases; junction bases not matched to a gene: 4. Germline V CDR1 and CDR2: SGHNT, YYREEE (reference sequence). The chain uses TRBV5-4 and TRBJ1-3; 8 bases fit TRBD1. Sequenced here: PBMCs, sampled before any cancer treatment. The clonotype comes from a woman aged 35-75 years with stage II squamous cell lung carcinoma. The DNA of the CDR3 is TGTGCCAGCAGCTTCCAGGGGGCTATAAACACCATATATTTT. Protein sequence: CASSFQGAINTIYF.